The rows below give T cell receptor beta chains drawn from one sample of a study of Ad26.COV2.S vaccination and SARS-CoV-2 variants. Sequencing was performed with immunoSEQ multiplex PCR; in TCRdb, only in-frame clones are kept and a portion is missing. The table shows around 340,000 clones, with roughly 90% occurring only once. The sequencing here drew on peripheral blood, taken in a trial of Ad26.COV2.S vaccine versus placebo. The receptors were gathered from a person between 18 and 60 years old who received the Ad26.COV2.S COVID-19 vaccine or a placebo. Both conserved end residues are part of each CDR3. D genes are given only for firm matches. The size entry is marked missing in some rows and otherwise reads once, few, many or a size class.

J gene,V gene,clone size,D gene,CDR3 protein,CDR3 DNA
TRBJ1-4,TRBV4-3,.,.,CASSQDRGGATNEKLFF,TGCGCCAGCAGCCAAGATCGCGGGGGGGCAACTAATGAAAAACTGTTTTTT
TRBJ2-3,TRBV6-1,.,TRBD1,CASSEGGTVNTQYF,TGTGCCAGCAGTGAAGGAGGGACAGTGAATACGCAGTATTTT
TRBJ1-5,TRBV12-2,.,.,CASRPLQGLYSNQPQHF,TGTGCAAGTCGCCCCCTCCAGGGCCTATATAGCAATCAGCCCCAGCATTTT
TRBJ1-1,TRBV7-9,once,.,CASSVTYADTEAFF,TGTGCCAGCAGCGTGACATACGCGGACACTGAAGCTTTCTTT
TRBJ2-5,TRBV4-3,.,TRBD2,CASSQEDSGQETQYF,TGCGCCAGCAGCCAAGAGGATAGCGGGCAAGAGACCCAGTACTTC
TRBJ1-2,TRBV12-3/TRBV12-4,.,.,CASTISGMDGYTF,TGTGCCAGCACAATCTCCGGAATGGATGGCTACACCTTC
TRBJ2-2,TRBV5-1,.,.,CASSLYGQNTGELFF,TGCGCCAGCAGCTTGTACGGGCAGAACACCGGGGAGCTGTTTTTT
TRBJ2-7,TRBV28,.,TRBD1,CASSSFMDRGKSYEQYF,TGTGCCAGCAGTTCCTTCATGGACAGGGGTAAATCCTACGAGCAGTACTTC
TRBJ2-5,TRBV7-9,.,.,CASSLADQEALKETQYF,TGTGCCAGCAGCTTAGCGGACCAGGAGGCTCTCAAAGAGACCCAGTACTTC
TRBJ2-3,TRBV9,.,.,CASSVGFMDTQYF,TGTGCCAGCAGCGTAGGGTTCATGGATACGCAGTATTTT
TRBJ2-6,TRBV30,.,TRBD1,CASTTGSNGANVLTF,TGTGCCTCGACGACAGGGTCGAACGGGGCCAACGTCCTGACTTTC
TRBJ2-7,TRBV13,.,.,CASSLPRSSYEQYF,TGTGCCAGCAGCTTACCCAGAAGCTCCTACGAGCAGTACTTC
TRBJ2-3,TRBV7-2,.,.,CASSLVGGTSTDTQYF,TGTGCCAGCAGCTTAGTAGGGGGGACTAGCACAGATACGCAGTATTTT
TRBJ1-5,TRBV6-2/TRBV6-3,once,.,CASSYIRGNSNQPQHF,TGTGCCAGCAGTTATATTCGGGGGAATAGCAATCAGCCCCAGCATTTT
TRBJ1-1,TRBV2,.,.,CASSESPTAGMNTEAFF,TGTGCCAGCAGTGAAAGCCCAACCGCAGGGATGAACACTGAAGCTTTCTTT
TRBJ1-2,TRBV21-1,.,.,CASSKALGYCGYTF,TGTGCCAGCAGCAAAGCGCTGGGGTACTGTGGCTACACCTTC
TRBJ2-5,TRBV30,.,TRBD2,CAWRGGVQIETQYF,TGTGCCTGGAGGGGGGGGGTCCAAATAGAGACCCAGTACTTC
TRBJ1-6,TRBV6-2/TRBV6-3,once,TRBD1,CASSPGQENSPLHF,TGTGCCAGCAGCCCGGGACAGGAGAATTCACCCCTCCACTTT
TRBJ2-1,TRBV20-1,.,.,CSASSLKSYNEQFF,TGCAGTGCTAGTAGTCTGAAATCCTACAATGAGCAGTTCTTC
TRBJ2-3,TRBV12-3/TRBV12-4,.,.,CASSLDADTQYF,TGTGCCAGCAGTTTAGATGCAGATACGCAGTATTTT
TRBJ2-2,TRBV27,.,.,CASSSLATGELFF,TGTGCCAGCAGTTCTTTAGCAACCGGGGAGCTGTTTTTT
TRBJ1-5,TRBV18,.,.,CASSAGDQPQHF,TGTGCCAGCTCCGCAGGGGATCAGCCCCAGCATTTT
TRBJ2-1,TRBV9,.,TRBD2,CASSVGTSGSYEQFF,TGTGCCAGCAGCGTTGGGACTAGCGGGAGTTATGAGCAGTTCTTC
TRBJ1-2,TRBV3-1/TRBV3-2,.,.,CASSQGFQSVGRANYGYTF,TGTGCCAGCAGCCAAGGTTTTCAGTCGGTGGGAAGGGCTAACTATGGCTACACCTTC
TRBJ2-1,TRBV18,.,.,CASSPREGDEQFF,TGTGCCAGCTCACCACGGGAAGGGGATGAGCAGTTCTTC
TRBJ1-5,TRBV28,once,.,CASSSLRVSNQPQHF,TGTGCCAGCAGTTCGCTCCGTGTTAGCAATCAGCCCCAGCATTTT
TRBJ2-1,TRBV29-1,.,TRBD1,CSVEDLQGASYNEQFF,TGCAGCGTTGAAGACCTACAGGGGGCCTCCTACAATGAGCAGTTCTTC
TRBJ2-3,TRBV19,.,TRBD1,CASSIGDRGHPDTQYF,TGTGCCAGTAGTATAGGAGACAGGGGGCACCCAGATACGCAGTATTTT
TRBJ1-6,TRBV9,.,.,CASSVGLTRQGTNSPLHF,TGTGCCAGCAGCGTAGGACTAACTCGCCAGGGGACCAATTCACCCCTCCACTTT
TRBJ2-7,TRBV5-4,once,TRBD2,CASSLSGGYEYEQYF,TGTGCCAGCAGCCTCAGCGGGGGGTACGAGTACGAGCAGTACTTC
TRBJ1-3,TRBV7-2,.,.,CASSIRLPGVSGNTIYF,TGTGCCAGCAGCATACGCCTTCCCGGGGTGTCTGGAAACACCATATATTTT
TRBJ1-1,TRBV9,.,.,CASSPLSGLAEAFF,TGTGCCAGCAGCCCACTCAGTGGGCTCGCTGAAGCTTTCTTT
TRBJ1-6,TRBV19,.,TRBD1,CASSPGQGFSALHF,TGTGCCAGTAGCCCGGGACAGGGGTTCTCGGCCCTCCACTTT
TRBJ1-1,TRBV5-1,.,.,CASRPRGGGLNTEAFF,TGCGCCAGCAGACCCAGGGGCGGGGGCTTGAACACTGAAGCTTTCTTT
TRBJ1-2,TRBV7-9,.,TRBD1,CASSRATGTNYGYTF,TGTGCCAGCAGCAGAGCGACAGGGACTAACTATGGCTACACCTTC
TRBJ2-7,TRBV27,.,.,CASTDSYEQYF,TGTGCCAGCACAGACTCCTACGAGCAGTACTTC
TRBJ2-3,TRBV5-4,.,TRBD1,CASSLDRGLGDTQYF,TGTGCCAGCAGCTTGGACAGGGGGCTTGGAGATACGCAGTATTTT
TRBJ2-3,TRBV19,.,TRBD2,CASSMTSGYTQYF,TGTGCCAGTAGTATGACTAGCGGATATACGCAGTATTTT
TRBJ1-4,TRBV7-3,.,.,CASSLGGAGNEKLFF,TGTGCCAGCAGCTTAGGGGGCGCGGGTAATGAAAAACTGTTTTTT
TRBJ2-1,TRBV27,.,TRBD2,CASSLRAGGYNEQFF,TGTGCCAGCAGTCTACGGGCCGGGGGGTACAATGAGCAGTTCTTC
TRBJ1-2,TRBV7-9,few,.,CASSLTEATYGYTF,TGTGCCAGCAGCTTAACGGAGGCGACCTATGGCTACACCTTC
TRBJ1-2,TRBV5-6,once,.,CASSLNPGALGYTF,TGTGCCAGCAGCTTGAACCCAGGGGCACTGGGCTACACCTTC